These 22 T cell receptor beta chains were all obtained from the same sample, sequenced in a study of CD8 T cells in ankylosing spondylitis. TCRdb reprocessed the 5' RACE reads via MiXCR and lists one record per CDR3 protein. The sample consists of under 250,000 distinct CDR3 sequences, 32% of them appearing once. Sequences were obtained from blood, either unsorted or a sorted T cell fraction (not recorded which). The receptors shown here come from a male donor with ankylosing spondylitis or in good health (not recorded which).

As concerns this clonotype: The junction departs from germline at one end; a sequencing error may be responsible. This chain joins TRBV6-5 and TRBJ1-1, with unresolved D. Germline V gene lookup returns CDR1 MNHEY and CDR2 SVGAGI. The CDR3 length is 12 residues. Here the CDR3 reads CASSYSTGRRIF. Written as DNA, the CDR3 is TGTGCCAGCAGTTACTCGACTGGGCGACGTATCTTT.

Here the CDR3 reads CSVDWRGGTDTQYF. CDR3 coding DNA: TGCAGCGTTGACTGGCGGGGGGGCACAGATACGCAGTATTTT. The chain carries TRBV29-1 and TRBJ2-3; 8 nucleotides match TRBD2. CDR3 length: 14 amino acids. The ends lost 3 bases at V and 1 base at J; junction bases unmatched: 3. The germline CDR1 and CDR2 sequences are SQVTM and ANQGSEA.

This clonotype was seen a handful of times. The chain links TRBV20-1 to TRBJ1-1; tentative D call: TRBD1 (5 bases). CDR1 and CDR2 from the germline V gene are DFQATT and SNEGSKA (reference sequence). The CDR3 has 15 amino acids. V lost 5 bases and J 0 bases, leaving 16 bases between the germline ends. CDR3 bases: TGCAGTGCTGGGGATCAGGGAAGGTTGAACACTGAAGCTTTCTTT. It is translated as CSAGDQGRLNTEAFF.

In its sample, this clonotype was seen a few times. The genes are TRBV29-1 and TRBJ2-6, with TRBD1 identical over 8 bases. This CDR3 spans 15 amino acids. V was clipped by 3 bases and J by 3 bases; unmatched bases: 4. Per the germline V gene, CDR1 is SQVTM and CDR2 is ANQGSEA. The DNA of the CDR3 is TGCAGCGTTGAGACAGGGGTTGATGGGGCCAACGTCCTGACTTTC. Amino acids: CSVETGVDGANVLTF.

The V gene is TRBV12-3 or TRBV12-4, the J gene TRBJ2-2; D is ambiguous. V dropped 2 bases and J dropped 5 bases, with 6 bases sitting between them. CDR3 size: 13 residues. This CDR3 is CASSLMETGELFF. CDR3 DNA: TGTGCCAGCAGTTTAATGGAGACCGGGGAGCTGTTTTTT.

This clonotype appeared a few times. The chain recombines TRBV27 with TRBJ2-3; 9 bases map to TRBD1. V lost 3 bases to trimming and J lost 7 bases; unmatched junction nucleotides: 8. The germline CDR1 and CDR2 sequences are MNHEY and SMNVEV (reference sequence). The CDR3 spans 15 residues. CDR3 region: CASSLAGQGRNTQYF. In DNA form, the CDR3 reads TGTGCCAGCAGTTTGGCGGGACAGGGTAGGAATACGCAGTATTTT.

The V gene is TRBV5-1, the J gene TRBJ2-5; 7 bases agree with TRBD1. CDR1 and CDR2 (germline): SGHRS, YFSETQ. The trim removed 4 bases at V and 4 bases at J, leaving 10 bases unmatched. This CDR3 is built from 15 residues. CDR3 DNA: TGCGCCAGCAGCACAAGACAGGGTGGATCAGAGACCCAGTACTTC. This encodes CASSTRQGGSETQYF.

This clonotype was counted a few times. This chain joins TRBV6-4 and TRBJ2-1, with 9 bases matching TRBD1. CDR1 and CDR2 from the germline V gene are MRHNA and SNTAGT. The CDR3 sequence is 15 residues long. J was trimmed by 4 bases and V by 6 bases; bases with no gene match: 7. This chain's CDR3 is CASRDGTGRYNEQFF. CDR3 nucleotides: TGTGCCAGCAGAGACGGGACAGGGCGATACAATGAGCAGTTCTTC.

The chain couples TRBV12-3 or TRBV12-4 to TRBJ2-7, with D tentatively TRBD1 or TRBD2 (5 bases each). Trimming cost V 7 bases and J 2 bases, with 15 bases left between them. The CDR3 is 14 amino acids. This CDR3 is CASTPGTLPYEQYF. DNA for the CDR3: TGTGCCAGCACCCCCGGGACGCTTCCCTACGAGCAGTACTTC.

The chain has TRBV20-1 and TRBJ2-1, with 9 bases aligning to TRBD2. Losses at the gene ends were 6 bases for V and 5 bases for J; bases not matched to a gene: 11. This CDR3 has 15 amino acids. The germline gives CDR1 DFQATT, CDR2 SNEGSKA (reference sequence). The CDR3 nucleotides read TGCAGTGCGATAACTAGCGGGCGGCGTAACAATGAGCAGTTCTTC. It translates to CSAITSGRRNNEQFF.

This chain links TRBV9 with TRBJ1-5; D remains unclear. Germline V gene sequence: CDR1 SGDLS, CDR2 YYNGEE. This CDR3 is built from 14 residues. V was pared by 2 bases and J by 7 bases, with 13 bases between. CDR3 sequence (DNA): TGTGCCAGCAGCGTGGGAGGAGCCGGACAGCCCCAGCATTTT. Translated: CASSVGGAGQPQHF.

As concerns this clonotype: Mismatch with germline at one junction end may stem from a read error. The rearrangement links TRBV12-3 or TRBV12-4 to TRBJ1-6; 10 bases line up with TRBD1. This CDR3 is 13 amino acids long. The CDR3 coding sequence is TGTGCCAGCAGTTTAGGACAGGGGGCTCCCCCCCACTTT. Translation: CASSLGQGAPPHF.

This chain joins TRBV2 and TRBJ2-5, with D unresolved. Trimming removed 1 base from V and 3 bases from J, with 15 bases in between. From germline, CDR1 is SNHLY and CDR2 FYNNEI. The CDR3 is made up of 16 amino acids. The CDR3 sequence is CASSEVGTATKETQYF. The DNA for the CDR3 is TGTGCCAGCAGTGAAGTTGGCACAGCCACCAAAGAGACCCAGTACTTC. The full variable domain, completed using reference TRBV2 and TRBJ2-5, is EPEVTQTPSHQVTQMGQEVILRCVPISNHLYFYWYRQILGQKVEFLVSFYNNEISEKSEIFDDQFSVERPDGSNFTLKIRSTKLEDSAMYFCASSEVGTATKETQYFGPGTRLLVL.

This clonotype appeared a few times. The chain links TRBV7-9 to TRBJ1-6, with D possibly being TRBD1 (5 bases). V was cut by 0 bases and J by 7 bases, with 16 bases left in between. Germline V gives CDR1 SEHNR, CDR2 FQNEAQ (reference sequence). The CDR3 runs to 17 residues. The CDR3 DNA is TGTGCCAGCAGCTTAGCCGGGTCCTCAGGGAACAATTCACCCCTCCACTTT. Protein product: CASSLAGSSGNNSPLHF.

This chain joins TRBV29-1 and TRBJ2-1, with D unclear. CDR3 length: 10 residues. The ends were cut back, 7 bases at V and 7 bases at J, with 8 bases in the middle. Germline V gives CDR1 SQVTM, CDR2 ANQGSEA. The CDR3 sequence is CSGRWNEQFF. CDR3 nucleotides: TGCAGCGGTCGGTGGAATGAGCAGTTCTTC.

The CDR3 is CASFLFGGGDYEQYF. The CDR3 DNA sequence: TGTGCCAGCTTTTTATTCGGTGGCGGGGACTACGAGCAGTACTTC. The rearrangement links TRBV12-3 or TRBV12-4 to TRBJ2-7; possibly TRBD2 for D (6 bases). This CDR3 is built from 15 residues. With 8 bases removed from V and 3 bases from J, the gap between germline ends came to 20 bases.

The chain is built from TRBV28 and TRBJ1-6, with 8 bases that match TRBD1. Per the germline V gene, CDR1 is MDHEN and CDR2 is SYDVKM. The CDR3 runs to 13 residues. V was pared by 7 bases and J by 10 bases, with 6 bases of the junction left unmatched. Here the CDR3 reads CASNKDRASPLHF. In DNA, the CDR3 is TGTGCCAGCAATAAGGACAGGGCCTCACCCCTCCACTTT.

This clonotype has at least ten counts. The chain recombines TRBV6-1 with TRBJ2-1; either TRBD1 or TRBD2 may fit D (5 bases each). Germline V lookup: CDR1 MNHNS, CDR2 SASEGT. Trimming removed 4 bases at V and 2 bases at J, with 6 bases between. The CDR3 totals 13 residues. The CDR3 coding sequence is TGTGCCAGCAGTGGGGACCCCTACAATGAGCAGTTCTTC. Its protein product is CASSGDPYNEQFF.

This clonotype was found many times. This chain connects TRBV20-1 to TRBJ2-7; perhaps TRBD1 as D (6 bases). V lost 3 bases, J lost 2 bases, and 8 bases lay in between. The CDR3 runs 12 residues. The germline V gene has CDR1 DFQATT and CDR2 SNEGSKA (reference sequence). The CDR3 nucleotides are TGCAGTGCTAGGGACAGAGCCTACGAGCAGTACTTC. This codes for CSARDRAYEQYF.

This chain joins TRBV29-1 and TRBJ2-7; 9 positions match TRBD1. This CDR3 comprises 14 residues. In germline, CDR1 is SQVTM, CDR2 ANQGSEA. The V gene end was trimmed by 4 bases and the J gene end by 4 bases; junction bases not matched to a gene: 8. The CDR3 loop reads CSVGGGQGLYEQYF. The CDR3 DNA follows: TGCAGCGTTGGGGGGGGACAGGGTCTTTACGAGCAGTACTTC.

The V gene is TRBV9, the J gene TRBJ2-5, with D possibly TRBD1 on 6 matching bases. The CDR3 consists of 13 residues. Germline CDR1 and CDR2: SGDLS and YYNGEE. Trimming pared 4 bases from V and 1 base from J, leaving 8 bases between. DNA for the CDR3: TGTGCCAGCAGCCGGGACACCCAAGAGACCCAGTACTTC. It specifies CASSRDTQETQYF.

V usage is TRBV6-5 and J usage is TRBJ1-1; D remains ambiguous. CDR1 and CDR2 from the germline V gene are MNHEY and SVGAGI. CDR3 length: 14 amino acids. V was shortened by 0 bases and J by 8 bases, with 13 bases between the two germline ends. CDR3 sequence (DNA): TGTGCCAGCAGTTACTCGATTTTAGCGCAGGAAGCTTTCTTT. Amino acids: CASSYSILAQEAFF.